Presented here are 6 T cell receptor beta chains from one specimen sequenced in a study of vaccination effects on CD4 cells after COVID-19. Antigens for these TCRs are unknown. The authors isolated CD4+ T cells after more than eight days of culture. Only in-frame clones appear in the TCRdb table, and some are missing; sequencing was by immunoSEQ multiplex PCR. The table lists about 48,000 clones, 50% to 80% of them singletons. The specimen comprised CD4+ T cells from PBMCs cultured without peptide, sampled before COVID-19 vaccination. The receptors stem from a human donor who received a COVID-19 vaccine.

The J gene is TRBJ1-1, the V gene TRBV7-8; 8 bases line up with TRBD1. There are 15 residues in the CDR3. CDR1 SGHVS and CDR2 FQNEAQ come from the germline V gene. Germline trimming cut 3 bases from V and 1 base from J; bases unmatched to any gene: 4. The CDR3 spells CASSFDRGWNTEAFF. The CDR3, as DNA: TGTGCCAGCAGCTTTGACAGGGGATGGAACACTGAAGCTTTCTTT.

The rearrangement links TRBV4-1 to TRBJ2-3, with 8 nucleotides matching TRBD1. With 1 base clipped from V and 4 bases from J, the junction kept 10 bases outside the gene matches. Germline lookup yields CDR1 MGHRA and CDR2 YSYEKL. CDR3 length: 17 amino acids. In nucleotides, the CDR3 is TGCGCCAGCAGCCAAGGGGTGGGGACAGGTGGGGCAGATACGCAGTATTTT. This gives the protein CASSQGVGTGGADTQYF.

The rearrangement links TRBV27 to TRBJ2-7; 8 bases match TRBD2. The germline V gene has CDR1 MNHEY and CDR2 SMNVEV (reference sequence). Trimming took 6 bases from V and 0 from J; bases not matched to a gene: 10. This CDR3 has 16 amino acids. CDR3 coding DNA: TGTGCCAGCAGACGCCCGGGGGGGACGACCTCCTACGAGCAGTACTTC. Its protein product is CASRRPGGTTSYEQYF.

The chain links TRBV6-5 to TRBJ2-3; D gene ambiguous. In germline, CDR1 is MNHEY, CDR2 SVGAGI. With 6 bases removed from V and 1 base from J, the gap between germline ends came to 14 bases. This CDR3 has 15 residues. In DNA, the CDR3 is TGTGCCAGCAGGCGGTTACCCCGAGGCACAGATACGCAGTATTTT. It yields the protein CASRRLPRGTDTQYF.

This chain links TRBV29-1 with TRBJ2-1; the D is unclear. The V end was cut by 4 bases, the J end by 0 bases, with 13 bases between. Germline V gene data show CDR1 as SQVTM and CDR2 as ANQGSEA. The CDR3 covers 15 residues. CDR3 amino acids: CSVGGWGNSYNEQFF. CDR3 coding DNA: TGCAGCGTTGGCGGCTGGGGAAACTCCTACAATGAGCAGTTCTTC.

The rearrangement uses TRBV11-2 and TRBJ2-1, with D perhaps assigned TRBD1 or TRBD2 (7 bases each). The CDR3 extends over 16 amino acids. Looked up from germline, CDR1 is SGHAT and CDR2 is FQNNGV. Trimming shortened V by 2 bases and J by 4 bases, and 15 bases separated the two germline ends. DNA for the CDR3: TGTGCCAGCAGCTTACTGAGGGGGCGGGAGTACAATGAGCAGTTCTTC. Its translation is CASSLLRGREYNEQFF.